Listed here is a single TCR beta chain. Its target is unknown. This sample is part of a study of shared clonotypes between healthy human individuals. At the level of the study: For every donor, three CD4 naive, three CD4 memory, two CD8 naive and one CD8 memory plates were used. Study results and limitations: Estimated richness values were generally larger in naive subsets than in memory subsets.

Clones were read by immunoSEQ multiplex PCR, and TCRdb kept only the in-frame ones, dropping some. The sample has millions of clones; roughly 94% are singletons. Germline V gene sequence: CDR1 SGHVS, CDR2 FQNEAQ. J was trimmed by 0 bases and V by 5 bases; bases with no gene match: 6. CDR3 length equals 18 residues. This TCR was sampled from a man aged 18 to 35 in good health. Sequencing input: naive CD4+ T cells sorted from blood. Subset in this sample: CD45RA+ positively selected. This sequence joins TRBV7-8 and TRBJ2-2; 13 bases line up with TRBD2. The CDR3 coding sequence is TGTGCCAGCAGCAACCGACTAGCGGGGGGACCGAACACCGGGGAGCTGTTTTTT. Protein product: CASSNRLAGGPNTGELFF.